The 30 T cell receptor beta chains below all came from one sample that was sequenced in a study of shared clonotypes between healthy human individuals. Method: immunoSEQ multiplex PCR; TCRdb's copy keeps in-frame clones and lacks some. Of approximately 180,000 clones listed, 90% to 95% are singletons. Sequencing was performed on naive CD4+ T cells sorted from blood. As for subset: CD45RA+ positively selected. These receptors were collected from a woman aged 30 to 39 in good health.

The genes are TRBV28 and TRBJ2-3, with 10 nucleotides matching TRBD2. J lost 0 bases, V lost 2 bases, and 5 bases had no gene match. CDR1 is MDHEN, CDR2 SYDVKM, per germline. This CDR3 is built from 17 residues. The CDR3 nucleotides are TGTGCCAGCAGTTTACTTCCTAGCGGGAGCAGCACAGATACGCAGTATTTT. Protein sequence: CASSLLPSGSSTDTQYF. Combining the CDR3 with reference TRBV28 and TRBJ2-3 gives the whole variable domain DVKVTQSSRYLVKRTGEKVFLECVQDMDHENMFWYRQDPGLGLRLIYFSYDVKMKEKGDIPEGYSVSREKKERFSLILESASTNQTSMYLCASSLLPSGSSTDTQYFGPGTRLTVL.

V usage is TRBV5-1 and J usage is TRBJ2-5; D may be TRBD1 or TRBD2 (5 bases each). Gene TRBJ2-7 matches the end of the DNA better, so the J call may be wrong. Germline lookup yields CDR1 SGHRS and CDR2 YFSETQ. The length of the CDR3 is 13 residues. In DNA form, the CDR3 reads TGCGCCAGCAGCACCGGGGCCGCCTACGAGCAGTACTTC. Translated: CASSTGAAYEQYF.

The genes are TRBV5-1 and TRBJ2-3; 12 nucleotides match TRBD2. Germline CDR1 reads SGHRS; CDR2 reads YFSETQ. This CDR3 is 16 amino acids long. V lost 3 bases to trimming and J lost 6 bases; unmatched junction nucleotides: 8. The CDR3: CASSSQTSGSHDTQYF. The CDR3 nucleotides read TGCGCCAGCAGCTCTCAGACTAGCGGGAGTCACGATACGCAGTATTTT.

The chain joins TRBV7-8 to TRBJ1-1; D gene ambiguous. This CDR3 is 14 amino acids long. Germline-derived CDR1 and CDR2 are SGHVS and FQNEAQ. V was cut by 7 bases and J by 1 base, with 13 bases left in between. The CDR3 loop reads CASKLVWANTEAFF. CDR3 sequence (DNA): TGTGCCAGCAAGTTAGTCTGGGCGAACACTGAAGCTTTCTTT.

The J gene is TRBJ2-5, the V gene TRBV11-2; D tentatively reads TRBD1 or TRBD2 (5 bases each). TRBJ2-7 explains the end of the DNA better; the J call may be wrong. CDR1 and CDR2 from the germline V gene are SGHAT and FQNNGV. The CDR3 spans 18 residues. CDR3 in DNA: TGTGCCAGCAGCTTAAGTAAGGGGCCGCGGACGACTACCTACGAGCAGTACTTC. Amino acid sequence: CASSLSKGPRTTTYEQYF.

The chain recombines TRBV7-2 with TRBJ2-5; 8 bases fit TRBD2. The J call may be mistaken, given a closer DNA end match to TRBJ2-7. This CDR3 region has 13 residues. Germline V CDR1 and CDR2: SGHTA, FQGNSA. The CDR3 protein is CASRSGSLFEQYF. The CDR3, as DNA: TGTGCCAGCAGGAGCGGGAGCTTGTTCGAGCAGTACTTC.

This chain's CDR3 is CASRQDRGVDGYTF. The CDR3 region has the DNA TGTGCCAGCAGGCAGGACAGGGGAGTAGATGGCTACACCTTC. The chain couples TRBV2 to TRBJ1-2; 9 bases agree with TRBD1. The junction had 8 bases not matched to a gene; V was cut back by 6 bases and J by 6 bases. This CDR3 comprises 14 residues. Germline V gene lookup returns CDR1 SNHLY and CDR2 FYNNEI.

For the CDR3, the DNA is TGTGCCAGCAGTTCCGGGACAGGAGGTCGGGTTGAGCAGTTCTTC. Translating it yields CASSSGTGGRVEQFF. The chain links TRBV28 to TRBJ2-1; 8 positions match TRBD1. The CDR3 covers 15 residues. CDR1 is MDHEN and CDR2 is SYDVKM in the germline V gene. Trimming at V came to 4 bases and at J to 9 bases, leaving 11 bases not matched to a gene.

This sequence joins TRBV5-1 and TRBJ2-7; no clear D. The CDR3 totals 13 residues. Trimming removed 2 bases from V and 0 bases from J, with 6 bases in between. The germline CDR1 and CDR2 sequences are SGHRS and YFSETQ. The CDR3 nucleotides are TGCGCCAGCAGCTTCGGGTCCTCCTACGAGCAGTACTTC. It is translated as CASSFGSSYEQYF.

CDR3 protein: CASGQGTPGTEAFF. The CDR3 bases are TGTGCATCGGGACAGGGGACCCCGGGGACTGAAGCTTTCTTT. The chain joins TRBV28 to TRBJ1-1, with 10 nucleotides matching TRBD1. The length of the CDR3 is 14 residues. Germline lookup yields CDR1 MDHEN and CDR2 SYDVKM.

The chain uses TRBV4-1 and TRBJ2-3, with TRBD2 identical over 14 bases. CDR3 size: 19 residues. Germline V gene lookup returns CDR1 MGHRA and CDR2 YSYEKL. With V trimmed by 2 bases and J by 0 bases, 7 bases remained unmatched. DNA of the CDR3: TGCGCCAGCAGCCAACGGCCGGGACTAGCGGGAGCTAGCACAGATACGCAGTATTTT. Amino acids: CASSQRPGLAGASTDTQYF.

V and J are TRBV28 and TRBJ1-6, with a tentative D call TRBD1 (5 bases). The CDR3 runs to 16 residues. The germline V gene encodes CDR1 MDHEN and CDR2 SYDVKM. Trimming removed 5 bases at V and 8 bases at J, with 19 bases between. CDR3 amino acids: CASSPEGRWGDSPLHF. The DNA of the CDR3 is TGTGCCAGCAGTCCCGAGGGGCGATGGGGGGATTCACCCCTCCACTTT.

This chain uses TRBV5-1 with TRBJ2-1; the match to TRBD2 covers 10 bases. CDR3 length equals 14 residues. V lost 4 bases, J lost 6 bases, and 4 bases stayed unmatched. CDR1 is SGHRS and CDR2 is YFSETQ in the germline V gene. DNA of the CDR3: TGCGCCAGCAGCAAAGCGGGAGGGCCCAATGAGCAGTTCTTC. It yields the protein CASSKAGGPNEQFF.

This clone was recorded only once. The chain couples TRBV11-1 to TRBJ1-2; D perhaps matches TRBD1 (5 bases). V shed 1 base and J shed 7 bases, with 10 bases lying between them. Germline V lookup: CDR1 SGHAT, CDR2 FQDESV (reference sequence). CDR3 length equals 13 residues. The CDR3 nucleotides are TGTGCCAGCAGCTTAGGTCAGGGATCTGGCTACACCTTC. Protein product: CASSLGQGSGYTF.

The CDR3 DNA sequence: TGTGCCAGTGCCAACAGGGGGCGGGAGACCCAGTACTTC. Translation gives CASANRGRETQYF. The chain combines TRBV19 with TRBJ2-5, with TRBD1 identical over 9 bases. The junction had 6 bases not matched to a gene; V was cut back by 8 bases and J by 5 bases. The CDR3 has 13 residues. CDR1 LNHDA and CDR2 SQIVND come from the germline V gene (reference sequence).

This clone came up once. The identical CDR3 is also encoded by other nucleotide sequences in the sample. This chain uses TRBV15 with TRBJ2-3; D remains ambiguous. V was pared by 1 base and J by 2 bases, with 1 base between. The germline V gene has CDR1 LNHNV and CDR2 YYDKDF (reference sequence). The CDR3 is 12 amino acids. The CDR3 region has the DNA TGTGCCACCAGCAGAGTCACAGATACGCAGTATTTT. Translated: CATSRVTDTQYF.

CDR3 nucleotide sequence: TGTGCCAGCAGAGGACAGGGGAAGAACACTGAAGCTTTCTTT. It translates to CASRGQGKNTEAFF. The chain joins TRBV28 to TRBJ1-1; 9 bases line up with TRBD1. The length of the CDR3 is 14 residues. Unmatched junction bases numbered 3, after V lost 6 bases and J lost 1 base. CDR1 is MDHEN and CDR2 is SYDVKM in the germline V gene.

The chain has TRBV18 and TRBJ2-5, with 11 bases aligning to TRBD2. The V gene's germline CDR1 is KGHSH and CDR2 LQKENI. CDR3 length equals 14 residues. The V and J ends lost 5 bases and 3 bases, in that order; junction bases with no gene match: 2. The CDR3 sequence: CASSGTSGEETQYF. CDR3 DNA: TGTGCCAGCTCAGGGACTAGCGGAGAAGAGACCCAGTACTTC.

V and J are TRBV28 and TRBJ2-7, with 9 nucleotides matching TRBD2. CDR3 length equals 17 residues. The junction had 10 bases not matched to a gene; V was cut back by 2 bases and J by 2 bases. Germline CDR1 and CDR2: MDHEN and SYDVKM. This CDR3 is CASSLIISASGTYEQYF. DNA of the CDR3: TGTGCCAGCAGTTTAATCATTTCGGCTAGCGGGACCTACGAGCAGTACTTC.

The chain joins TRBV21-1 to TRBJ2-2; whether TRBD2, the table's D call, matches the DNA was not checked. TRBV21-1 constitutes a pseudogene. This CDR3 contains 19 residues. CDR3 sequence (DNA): TGTGCCAGCAGCAGTAGCCAACAGCGGGAGGTTCTCCACACCGGGGAGCTGTTTTTT. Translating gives CASSSSQQREVLHTGELFF.

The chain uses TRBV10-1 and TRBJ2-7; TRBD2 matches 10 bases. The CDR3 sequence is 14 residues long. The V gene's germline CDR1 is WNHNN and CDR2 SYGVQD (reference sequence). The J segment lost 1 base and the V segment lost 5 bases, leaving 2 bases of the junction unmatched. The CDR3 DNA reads TGCGCCAGCAGTCCAGCGGGAGGGTCCTACGAGCAGTACTTC. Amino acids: CASSPAGGSYEQYF.

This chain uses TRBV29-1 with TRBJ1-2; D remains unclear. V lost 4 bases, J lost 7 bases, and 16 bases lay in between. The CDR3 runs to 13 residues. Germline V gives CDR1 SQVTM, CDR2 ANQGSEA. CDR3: CSVAALPEGGYTF. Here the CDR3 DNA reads TGCAGCGTTGCGGCTTTACCAGAAGGTGGCTACACCTTC.

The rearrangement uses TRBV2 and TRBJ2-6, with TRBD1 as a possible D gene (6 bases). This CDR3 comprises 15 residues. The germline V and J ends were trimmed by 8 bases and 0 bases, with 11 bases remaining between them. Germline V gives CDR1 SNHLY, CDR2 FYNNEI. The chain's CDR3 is CASVSRGSGANVLTF. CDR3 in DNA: TGTGCCAGCGTTTCCAGGGGCTCTGGGGCCAACGTCCTGACTTTC.

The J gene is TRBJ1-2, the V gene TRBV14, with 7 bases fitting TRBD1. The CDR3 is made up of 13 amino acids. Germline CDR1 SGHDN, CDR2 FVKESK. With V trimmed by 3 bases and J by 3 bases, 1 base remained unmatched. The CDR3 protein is CASSHDRDYGYTF. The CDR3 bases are TGTGCCAGCAGCCACGACAGGGACTATGGCTACACCTTC.

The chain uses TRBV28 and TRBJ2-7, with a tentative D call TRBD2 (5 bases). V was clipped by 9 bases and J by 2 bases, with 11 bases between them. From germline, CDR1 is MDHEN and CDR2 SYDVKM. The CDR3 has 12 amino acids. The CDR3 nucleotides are TGTGCCAGTTGGACTGACCCCTACGAGCAGTACTTC. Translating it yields CASWTDPYEQYF.

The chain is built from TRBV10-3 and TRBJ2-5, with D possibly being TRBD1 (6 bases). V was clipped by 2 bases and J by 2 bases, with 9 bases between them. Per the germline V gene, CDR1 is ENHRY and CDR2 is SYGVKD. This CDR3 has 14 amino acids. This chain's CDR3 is CAISERGLQETQYF. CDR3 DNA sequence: TGTGCCATCAGTGAGAGGGGGTTACAAGAGACCCAGTACTTC.

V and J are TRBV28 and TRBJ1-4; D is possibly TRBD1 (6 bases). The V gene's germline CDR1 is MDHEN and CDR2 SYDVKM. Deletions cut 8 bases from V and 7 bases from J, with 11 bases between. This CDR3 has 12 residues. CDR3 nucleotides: TGTGCCAGCGGGGGCTCGGGTGAAAAACTGTTTTTT. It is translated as CASGGSGEKLFF.

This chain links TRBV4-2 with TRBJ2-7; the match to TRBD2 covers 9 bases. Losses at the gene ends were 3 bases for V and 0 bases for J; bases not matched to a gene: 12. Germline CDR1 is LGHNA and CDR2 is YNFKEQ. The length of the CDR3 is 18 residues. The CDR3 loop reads CASSHPPQLAGSSYEQYF. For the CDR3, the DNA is TGTGCCAGCAGCCACCCCCCCCAACTAGCGGGTAGCTCCTACGAGCAGTACTTC.

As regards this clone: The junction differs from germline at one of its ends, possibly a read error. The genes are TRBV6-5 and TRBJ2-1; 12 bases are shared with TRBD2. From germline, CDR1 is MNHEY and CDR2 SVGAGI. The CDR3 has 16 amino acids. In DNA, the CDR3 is TGTGCTAGCAGTTTCCTAGCGGGAGGGAGGTACAATGAGCAGTTCTTC. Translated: CASSFLAGGRYNEQFF.

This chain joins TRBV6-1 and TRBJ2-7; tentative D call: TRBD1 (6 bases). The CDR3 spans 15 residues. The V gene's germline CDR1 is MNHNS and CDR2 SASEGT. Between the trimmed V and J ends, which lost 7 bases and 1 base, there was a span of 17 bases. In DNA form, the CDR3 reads TGTGCCAGCATTTCAAGACAGGCCTTATCCTACGAGCAGTACTTC. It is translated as CASISRQALSYEQYF.